One and the same sample provided the 10 T cell receptor beta chains below, sequenced in a study of cytomegalovirus exposure and HLA in healthy donors (dated by TCRdb to about 2017). The method behind the library was the immunoSEQ multiplex PCR assay. The multiplex PCR relied on a mix of 60 forward primers for TCR Vbeta segments and 13 reverse primers for TCR Jbeta segments. TCRdb mirrors the immuneACCESS table, restricted to in-frame sequences. Some clones are absent from its copies; in checked studies, under half trace to an unresolved V gene, and the reason for the others is unknown. For this sample there are a few hundred thousand clones; just over 70% appear just once. The ten biggest clones cover under 3% of the sample. The sequencing input was PBMCs. The receptors derive from a female donor in good health and CMV-seronegative.

As for this clone: This likely comes from a read error, as the CDR3 has no conserved phenylalanine or tryptophan at its end. The DNA is omitted, as the CDR3 cannot be located on it reliably, and the CDR3 follows TCRdb's listing. The chain links TRBV5-4 to TRBJ1-2; TRBD1 is the table's D call and was not checked against the DNA. The CDR3 adds up to 15 amino acids, both ends counted. Germline-derived CDR1 and CDR2 are SGHNT and YYREEE (reference sequence). CDR3 sequence reads: CASSSIVRDRGRSEV.

This clone was detected a few times. The chain links TRBV11-2 to TRBJ2-5; 9 positions agree with TRBD2. Judging by the DNA end, TRBJ2-7 fits better; the J call may be wrong. Germline V lookup: CDR1 SGHAT, CDR2 FQNNGV. The CDR3 consists of 18 residues. The CDR3 protein is CASSLGDLLAGIAYEQYF. CDR3 nucleotide sequence: TGTGCCAGCAGCTTAGGGGATCTTCTAGCGGGAATAGCCTACGAGCAGTACTTC.

This clone came up a few times. The V call is TRBV29-1, the J call TRBJ1-1; 8 nucleotides line up with TRBD1. The length of the CDR3 is 14 residues. With 4 bases clipped from V and 5 bases from J, the junction kept 9 bases outside the gene matches. Germline lookup yields CDR1 SQVTM and CDR2 ANQGSEA. DNA for the CDR3: TGCAGCGTTGCGGCACTTCAGGGGGCGACTGAAGCTTTCTTT. Its protein is CSVAALQGATEAFF.

This chain joins TRBV6-5 and TRBJ1-5; D is uncertain. Germline V gives CDR1 MNHEY, CDR2 SVGAGI. V dropped 4 bases and J dropped 1 base, with 8 bases sitting between them. The CDR3 has 14 amino acids. The DNA for the CDR3 is TGTGCCAGCAGTTTGTTTCGGAGCAATCAGCCCCAGCATTTT. It is translated as CASSLFRSNQPQHF.

In nucleotides, the CDR3 is TGTGCCAGCGGGACACTCCCCTCCTACGAGCAGTACTTC. Amino acids: CASGTLPSYEQYF. V and J are TRBV7-9 and TRBJ2-7, with D possibly being TRBD1 (6 bases). Trimming took off 8 bases at V and 0 bases at J, with 11 bases between the two ends. The CDR3 length is 13 residues. Looked up from germline, CDR1 is SEHNR and CDR2 is FQNEAQ (reference sequence).

This sequence joins TRBV7-7 and TRBJ2-5, with D perhaps TRBD1 (7 bases). Germline V gene data show CDR1 as SSHAT and CDR2 as FNYEAQ (reference sequence). There are 14 residues in the CDR3. Deletions cut 0 bases from V and 5 bases from J, with 10 bases between. The CDR3 spells CASSLARGAETQYF. The CDR3 DNA follows: TGTGCCAGCAGCTTAGCCAGGGGGGCGGAGACCCAGTACTTC.

The J gene is TRBJ2-7, the V gene TRBV9, with 9 bases fitting TRBD1. CDR3 size: 13 residues. The junction had 5 bases not matched to a gene; V was cut back by 3 bases and J by 7 bases. Looked up from germline, CDR1 is SGDLS and CDR2 is YYNGEE. The chain's CDR3 is CASSDGTGREQYF. In nucleotides, the CDR3 is TGTGCCAGCAGCGATGGGACAGGGAGGGAGCAGTACTTC.

This clone was observed a handful of times. This chain connects TRBV6-6 to TRBJ1-2; the D is unclear. The V and J ends lost 6 bases and 7 bases respectively, with 12 bases between them. The germline V gene encodes CDR1 MNHNY and CDR2 SVGAGI (reference sequence). CDR3 length equals 12 residues. CDR3 nucleotide sequence: TGTGCCAGCAGAACCGGGTTGGGTGGCTACACCTTC. Amino acid sequence: CASRTGLGGYTF.

This clone was seen only a few times. The chain couples TRBV18 to TRBJ1-1; D is possibly TRBD1 (6 bases). Trimming left V 3 bases short and J 0 bases short, with 14 bases between. The CDR3 sequence is 16 residues long. Germline-derived CDR1 and CDR2 are KGHSH and LQKENI. CDR3 bases: TGTGCCAGCTCACCTGAAACAGGGCCCTTGAACACTGAAGCTTTCTTT. The encoded protein is CASSPETGPLNTEAFF. Full variable domain (remainder filled in from reference TRBV18 and TRBJ1-1): NAGVMQNPRHLVRRRGQEARLRCSPMKGHSHVYWYRQLPEEGLKFMVYLQKENIIDESGMPKERFSAEFPKEGPSILRIQQVVRGDSAAYFCASSPETGPLNTEAFFGQGTRLTVV.

J is TRBJ2-2 and V is TRBV15; 9 bases are a match to TRBD1. Germline CDR1 is LNHNV and CDR2 is YYDKDF (reference sequence). V lost 0 bases to trimming and J lost 7 bases; unmatched junction nucleotides: 6. CDR3 length equals 16 residues. The CDR3 region has the DNA TGTGCCACCAGCAGAGATGGGGACAGGGAGGTCGGGGAGCTGTTTTTT. This encodes CATSRDGDREVGELFF.